These 13 T cell receptor beta chains were all obtained from the same sample, sequenced in a study of OX40 agonist ivuxolimab in advanced cancers. Only in-frame clones appear in the TCRdb table, and some are missing; sequencing was by immunoSEQ multiplex PCR. This sample has about 98,000 clones, with around nine tenths found just once. Sequenced here: CD4+ or CD8+ T cells sorted from blood, sampled in a trial of the OX40 agonist ivuxolimab. These receptor sequences come from an adult with an advanced solid tumor such as melanoma, head and neck, liver or kidney cancer.

V gene TRBV2 combines with J gene TRBJ1-5; a possible D gene is TRBD1 (5 bases). Germline CDR1 and CDR2: SNHLY and FYNNEI. The CDR3 length is 15 residues. V shed 8 bases and J shed 2 bases, with 16 bases lying between them. The CDR3 DNA reads TGTGCCAGCTGCCCCAGGGATATTGGCAATCAGCCCCAGCATTTT. It yields the protein CASCPRDIGNQPQHF.

This clone appeared once. The chain joins TRBV29-1 to TRBJ2-5; TRBD1 might be the D (5 bases). In germline, CDR1 is SQVTM, CDR2 ANQGSEA. The V end lost 6 bases, the J end lost 5 bases, and 10 bases lay between the germline ends. The length of the CDR3 is 11 residues. CDR3 nucleotide sequence: TGCAGCGTCATGGGGCGGGAGACCCAGTACTTC. Translating gives CSVMGRETQYF. The whole variable domain, remainder taken from reference TRBV29-1 and TRBJ2-5, is SAVISQKPSRDICQRGTSLTIQCQVDSQVTMMFWYRQQPGQSLTLIATANQGSEATYESGFVIDKFPISRPNLTFSTLTVSNMSPEDSSIYLCSVMGRETQYFGPGTRLLVL.

Of note for this clone: An end of the junction differs from the germline gene, which may be a read error. This chain joins TRBV5-1 and TRBJ2-3; no definite D call. The CDR3 is 13 amino acids. The V gene's germline CDR1 is SGHRS and CDR2 YFSETQ. The chain's CDR3 is CASRLELGDTQYF. The CDR3 DNA reads TGCGCCAGCAGGTTGGAATTAGGGGATACGCAGTATTTT.

This chain uses TRBV6-5 with TRBJ1-1; 7 nucleotides match TRBD1. The CDR3 is made up of 14 amino acids. Germline CDR1 MNHEY, CDR2 SVGAGI. With V trimmed by 5 bases and J by 4 bases, 7 bases remained unmatched. The CDR3 loop reads CASSGTGELTEAFF. The CDR3 bases are TGTGCCAGCAGTGGAACAGGGGAACTCACTGAAGCTTTCTTT.

The chain uses TRBV2 and TRBJ1-2; TRBD1 aligns across 7 bases. This CDR3 is built from 13 residues. With 6 bases clipped from V and 3 bases from J, the junction kept 4 bases outside the gene matches. In germline, CDR1 is SNHLY, CDR2 FYNNEI. CDR3 sequence reads: CASRLTGDYGYTF. The CDR3 DNA sequence: TGTGCCAGCAGGCTAACAGGGGACTATGGCTACACCTTC.

The V gene is TRBV9, the J gene TRBJ2-3; no reliable D call. Deletions cut 0 bases from V and 3 bases from J, with 5 bases between. In germline, CDR1 is SGDLS, CDR2 YYNGEE. The CDR3 totals 13 residues. DNA of the CDR3: TGTGCCAGCAGCGTAGAACAGACAGATACGCAGTATTTT. It encodes CASSVEQTDTQYF.

Comments on this clone: Mismatch with germline at one junction end may stem from a read error. This chain links TRBV7-7 with TRBJ1-5; D unclear. Germline V CDR1 and CDR2: SSHAT, FNYEAQ (reference sequence). This CDR3 is built from 13 residues. CDR3 region: CASSLDENQPQHF. CDR3 coding DNA: TGTGCTAGCAGCTTAGACGAGAATCAGCCCCAGCATTTT.

This clone turned up a few times. This chain uses TRBV28 with TRBJ1-4, with D uncertain. In germline, CDR1 is MDHEN, CDR2 SYDVKM. Trimming cost V 4 bases and J 8 bases, with 14 bases left between them. The length of the CDR3 is 14 residues. CDR3 in DNA: TGTGCCAGCAGTTCCGAGACTGTGAGAGAAAAACTGTTTTTT. Protein sequence: CASSSETVREKLFF.

V usage is TRBV11-3 and J usage is TRBJ2-1; D gene ambiguous. This CDR3 is 13 amino acids long. Germline values: CDR1 SGHNT, CDR2 YENEEA. With 1 base removed from V and 6 bases from J, the gap between germline ends came to 7 bases. CDR3: CASSLAQSNEQFF. In DNA form, the CDR3 reads TGTGCCAGCAGCTTAGCCCAGTCCAATGAGCAGTTCTTC.

The chain uses TRBV19 and TRBJ1-4; D is possibly TRBD1 (5 bases). The CDR3 runs 12 residues. The V gene lost 9 bases and the J gene lost 2 bases, with 7 bases spanning the gap. Per germline, CDR1 LNHDA and CDR2 SQIVND (reference sequence). In DNA, the CDR3 is TGTGCCAGCCACAGGACTAATGAAAAACTGTTTTTT. The encoded protein is CASHRTNEKLFF.

The chain employs TRBV19 and TRBJ2-2; 7 bases agree with TRBD1. The CDR3 runs to 15 residues. The J segment lost 5 bases and the V segment lost 3 bases, leaving 6 bases of the junction unmatched. CDR1 is LNHDA and CDR2 is SQIVND in the germline V gene (reference sequence). The CDR3: CASSIQGVRTGELFF. The CDR3 DNA reads TGTGCCAGTAGTATCCAGGGGGTACGGACCGGGGAGCTGTTTTTT. Supplemented by reference TRBV19 and TRBJ2-2, the full variable domain reads DGGITQSPKYLFRKEGQNVTLSCEQNLNHDAMYWYRQDPGQGLRLIYYSQIVNDFQKGDIAEGYSVSREKKESFPLTVTSAQKNPTAFYLCASSIQGVRTGELFFGEGSRLTVL.

The chain couples TRBV28 to TRBJ1-1, with D maybe TRBD1 (5 bases). The CDR3 loop spans 16 amino acids. Germline V lookup: CDR1 MDHEN, CDR2 SYDVKM. V shed 2 bases and J shed 5 bases, with 18 bases lying between them. Here the CDR3 DNA reads TGTGCCAGCAGTTTAGGGATCTGGTCAGGGAGTACTGAAGCTTTCTTT. It specifies CASSLGIWSGSTEAFF.

The rearrangement links TRBV6-5 to TRBJ2-7, with D maybe TRBD1 (6 bases). V lost 0 bases, J lost 2 bases, and 14 bases lay in between. The CDR3 is 16 amino acids. The V gene's germline CDR1 is MNHEY and CDR2 SVGAGI. The CDR3, as DNA: TGTGCCAGCAGTTACTCGTTCGCGGCAGGGGCCTACGAGCAGTACTTC. This codes for CASSYSFAAGAYEQYF.